The 22 T cell receptor beta chains below all came from one sample that was sequenced in a study of T-cell memory formation after mild COVID-19. TCRdb re-derived calls from the 5' RACE reads in MiXCR, one entry per CDR3 protein. The sample has around 200,000 distinct CDR3 sequences, roughly a tenth seen once. The sequenced sample was PBMCs or a T cell subset sorted from them (not recorded which). These receptors came from a man younger than 35 who had mild COVID-19 (a few samples of this study predate the infection). Cell type and time point are not known.

CDR3: CASSFRRRTDGSYTGELFF. The CDR3, as DNA: TGTGCCAGCAGCTTCCGTCGGCGGACGGACGGTTCATACACCGGGGAGCTGTTTTTT. The V call is TRBV7-8, the J call TRBJ2-2; D call uncertain. V lost 3 bases, J lost 3 bases, and 23 bases lay in between. Germline V lookup: CDR1 SGHVS, CDR2 FQNEAQ. This CDR3 comprises 19 residues.

This clonotype was picked up a small number of times. The J gene is TRBJ2-7, the V gene TRBV15; 9 bases are a match to TRBD1. CDR3 length: 16 residues. The germline V gene encodes CDR1 LNHNV and CDR2 YYDKDF (reference sequence). J was trimmed by 5 bases and V by 1 base; bases with no gene match: 9. The CDR3 reads CATSRAGTGRIHEQYF. The CDR3 coding sequence is TGTGCCACCAGCAGAGCCGGGACAGGGAGGATCCACGAGCAGTACTTC.

The J gene is TRBJ1-2, the V gene TRBV5-1; D is perhaps TRBD1 (6 bases). The germline V gene has CDR1 SGHRS and CDR2 YFSETQ. The CDR3 sequence is 14 residues long. V was trimmed by 4 bases and J by 2 bases, leaving 12 bases between them. CDR3 DNA: TGCGCCAGCAGCGTGGAAGGGGGGAACTATGGCTACACCTTC. Its translation is CASSVEGGNYGYTF.

As for this clonotype: Possible read error: a much larger clone is one base away. The chain links TRBV20-1 to TRBJ2-6; D unclear. Between the trimmed V and J ends, which lost 3 bases and 5 bases, there was a span of 8 bases. This CDR3 is built from 13 residues. The germline V gene has CDR1 DFQATT and CDR2 SNEGSKA (reference sequence). The CDR3 region is CSARVGWANVLTF. The CDR3, as DNA: TGCAGTGCTAGGGTTGGATGGGCCAACGTCCTGACTTTC.

This CDR3 reads CASSLAHGGNYGYTF. As DNA, the CDR3 is TGTGCCAGCAGCTTAGCGCATGGGGGGAACTATGGCTACACCTTC. The J gene is TRBJ1-2, the V gene TRBV7-9; D is perhaps TRBD1 (5 bases). The CDR3 has 15 amino acids. The V and J ends lost 0 bases and 2 bases respectively, with 10 bases between them. Germline V gene lookup returns CDR1 SEHNR and CDR2 FQNEAQ (reference sequence).

The chain couples TRBV19 to TRBJ1-6; 7 bases map to TRBD1. CDR1 is LNHDA, CDR2 SQIVND, per germline (reference sequence). The CDR3 has 13 residues. Trimming at V came to 8 bases and at J to 9 bases, leaving 7 bases not matched to a gene. CDR3 region: CASGGQGVSPLHF. The CDR3 DNA follows: TGTGCCAGTGGGGGGCAGGGGGTTTCACCCCTCCACTTT.

The chain combines TRBV29-1 with TRBJ1-1, with D uncertain. The V gene lost 4 bases and the J gene lost 0 bases, with 9 bases spanning the gap. The CDR3 is made up of 13 amino acids. Germline V gene sequence: CDR1 SQVTM, CDR2 ANQGSEA. DNA for the CDR3: TGCAGCGTTGTCGGACGTCTGAACACTGAAGCTTTCTTT. Protein sequence: CSVVGRLNTEAFF.

Written as DNA, the CDR3 is TGTGCCAGCAGTCAGCCGGGACTAGCGCCCACCGGGGAGCTGTTTTTT. It is translated as CASSQPGLAPTGELFF. The chain combines TRBV6-2 or TRBV6-3 with TRBJ2-2; TRBD2 matches at 10 bases. CDR1 and CDR2 from the germline V gene are MNHEY and SVGEGT. V shed 5 bases, J shed 4 bases, and the junction held 7 bases outside the gene matches. The CDR3 consists of 16 residues.

This clonotype was detected ten times or more. The CDR3 reads CASSLDWGRSYEQYV. In DNA, the CDR3 is TGTGCCAGCAGCTTAGATTGGGGCAGATCCTACGAGCAGTACGTC. The rearrangement links TRBV7-2 to TRBJ2-7; TRBD1 might be the D (5 bases). CDR1 is SGHTA and CDR2 is FQGNSA in the germline V gene. The CDR3 contains 15 residues. The V end was cut by 1 base, the J end by 1 base, with 11 bases between.

This clonotype was counted ten times or more. This sequence joins TRBV5-1 and TRBJ2-2; possible D gene TRBD1, 5 bases. CDR3 size: 18 residues. With 0 bases removed from V and 1 base from J, the gap between germline ends came to 16 bases. In germline, CDR1 is SGHRS, CDR2 YFSETQ. The CDR3 sequence: CASSLESGRGWNTGELFF. The CDR3 region has the DNA TGCGCCAGCAGCTTGGAATCTGGTAGGGGCTGGAACACCGGGGAGCTGTTTTTT.

The chain recombines TRBV7-2 with TRBJ2-3; perhaps TRBD1 as D (6 bases). This CDR3 region has 14 residues. Germline lookup yields CDR1 SGHTA and CDR2 FQGNSA. V dropped 1 base and J dropped 5 bases, with 10 bases sitting between them. This CDR3 reads CASSLVGGVDTQYF. In DNA form, the CDR3 reads TGTGCCAGCAGCTTAGTAGGGGGAGTAGATACGCAGTATTTT.

This clonotype showed up just a few times. V gene TRBV5-4 combines with J gene TRBJ2-6; perhaps TRBD1 as D (6 bases). Germline V gene data show CDR1 as SGHNT and CDR2 as YYREEE (reference sequence). V shed 4 bases and J shed 0 bases, with 11 bases lying between them. CDR3 length: 16 amino acids. The CDR3 coding sequence is TGTGCCAGCAGCCAAAAGACAGGCTCTGGGGCCAACGTCCTGACTTTC. It specifies CASSQKTGSGANVLTF.

This clonotype has ten or more counts. The chain uses TRBV5-1 and TRBJ2-7; no clear D gene. Germline-derived CDR1 and CDR2 are SGHRS and YFSETQ. Trimming left V 3 bases short and J 2 bases short, with 9 bases between. The CDR3 spans 13 residues. The chain's CDR3 is CASSSDGTYEQYF. The CDR3 DNA follows: TGCGCCAGCAGCTCGGACGGAACCTACGAGCAGTACTTC.

This clonotype has more than one count but fewer than ten. At one of its ends the junction is not consistent with the germline gene, which may arise from a read error. V is TRBV29-1 and J is TRBJ2-7, with 10 nucleotides matching TRBD1. The CDR3 has 14 amino acids. The germline V gene has CDR1 SQVTM and CDR2 ANQGSEA. Here the CDR3 DNA reads TGCAGCGTTTCAGGACAGGGGGGACCCTACGGGCAGTACTTC. It encodes CSVSGQGGPYGQYF.

This clonotype has just a few counts. The gene calls are TRBV6-6 and TRBJ1-3; D ambiguous. V gave up 6 bases and J gave up 1 base, with 4 bases separating them. Germline CDR1 MNHNY, CDR2 SVGAGI (reference sequence). The CDR3 covers 12 residues. CDR3 in DNA: TGTGCCAGCAGGGGATCTGGAAACACCATATATTTT. It specifies CASRGSGNTIYF.

The V and J genes are TRBV5-1 and TRBJ2-5, with D possibly TRBD2 on 5 matching bases. Trimming took 4 bases from V and 2 from J, leaving 12 bases between them. The CDR3 length is 14 residues. Germline V gene sequence: CDR1 SGHRS, CDR2 YFSETQ. In DNA, the CDR3 is TGCGCCAGCAGCCTGAGAGGGTATCAAGAGACCCAGTACTTC. Translated: CASSLRGYQETQYF.

CDR3 in DNA: TGTGCCAGCAGGAGGGAGAGCTCCTACAATGAGCAGTTCTTC. This gives the protein CASRRESSYNEQFF. The chain has TRBV12-3 or TRBV12-4 and TRBJ2-1; perhaps TRBD2 as D (5 bases). The CDR3 has 14 amino acids. Deletions cut 6 bases from V and 0 bases from J, with 9 bases between.

V and J are TRBV18 and TRBJ2-1, with D perhaps given as TRBD1 or TRBD2 (5 bases each). Germline V gene sequence: CDR1 KGHSH, CDR2 LQKENI. Between the trimmed V and J ends, which lost 5 bases and 3 bases, there was a span of 14 bases. CDR3 length: 15 residues. In DNA form, the CDR3 reads TGTGCCAGCTCAAATCGAGGGGATTTCTACAATGAGCAGTTCTTC. Protein sequence: CASSNRGDFYNEQFF.

In its sample, this clonotype was seen a few times. The gene calls are TRBV27 and TRBJ1-2; possibly TRBD1 for D (5 bases). This CDR3 is 15 amino acids long. Per germline, CDR1 MNHEY and CDR2 SMNVEV (reference sequence). Trimming left V 3 bases short and J 0 bases short, with 11 bases between. The CDR3 region has the DNA TGTGCCAGCAGTTTTGGGGACCGAGCTAACTATGGCTACACCTTC. Translation: CASSFGDRANYGYTF.

V and J are TRBV18 and TRBJ1-1; 7 positions agree with TRBD1. With V trimmed by 3 bases and J by 1 base, 8 bases remained unmatched. CDR1 is KGHSH and CDR2 is LQKENI in the germline V gene. CDR3 length: 16 residues. The CDR3 DNA follows: TGTGCCAGCTCACCTCCCGGGAGGGGGCCGAACACTGAAGCTTTCTTT. The encoded protein is CASSPPGRGPNTEAFF. The full variable domain, rest sourced from reference TRBV18 and TRBJ1-1, is NAGVMQNPRHLVRRRGQEARLRCSPMKGHSHVYWYRQLPEEGLKFMVYLQKENIIDESGMPKERFSAEFPKEGPSILRIQQVVRGDSAAYFCASSPPGRGPNTEAFFGQGTRLTVV.

The sample holds a few counts of this clonotype. J is TRBJ1-5 and V is TRBV29-1; D not resolved. This CDR3 region has 14 residues. The germline V gene has CDR1 SQVTM and CDR2 ANQGSEA. With 6 bases removed from V and 5 bases from J, the gap between germline ends came to 17 bases. CDR3 sequence reads: CSVALGGRDQPQHF. In DNA form, the CDR3 reads TGCAGCGTAGCGCTGGGTGGGAGGGATCAGCCCCAGCATTTT.

V gene TRBV18 combines with J gene TRBJ2-7; D perhaps matches TRBD2 (6 bases). The CDR3 has 12 amino acids. Trimming removed 4 bases from V and 5 bases from J, with 9 bases in between. Germline CDR1 reads KGHSH; CDR2 reads LQKENI. For the CDR3, the DNA is TGTGCCAGCTCACTGGGGGAGGACGAGCAGTACTTC. It codes for CASSLGEDEQYF.